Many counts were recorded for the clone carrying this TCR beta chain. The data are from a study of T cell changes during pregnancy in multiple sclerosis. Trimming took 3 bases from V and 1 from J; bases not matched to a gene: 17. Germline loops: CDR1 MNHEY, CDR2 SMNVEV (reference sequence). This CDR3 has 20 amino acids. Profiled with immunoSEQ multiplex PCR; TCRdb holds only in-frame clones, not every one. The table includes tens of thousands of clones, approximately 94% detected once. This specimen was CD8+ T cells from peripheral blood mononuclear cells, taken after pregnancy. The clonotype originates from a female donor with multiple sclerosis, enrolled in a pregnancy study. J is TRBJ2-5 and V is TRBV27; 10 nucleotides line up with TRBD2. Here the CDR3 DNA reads TGTGCCAGCAGTTTCCGCGCTAGCGGGAGTCCCAGAAGACCCCAAGAGACCCAGTACTTC. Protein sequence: CASSFRASGSPRRPQETQYF.